This paragraph reports one T cell receptor (beta chain). Its antigen is still unknown. The record has no base qualities; no much larger clone is one base away. This record comes from a study of blood T cell repertoires in COVID-19 (dated by TCRdb to 2018 to 2020). In terms of the full investigation: Samples from collaborators originated in the United States, Italy and Spain and spanned both the acute and convalescent phases of COVID-19. The material from the prospective study consisted of cDNA or gDNA derived from T cells, B-cell-depleted T cells, or PBMCs. Subjects who had been exposed to COVID-19, were actively infected with it, or had recovered from it provided the deeply sampled blood TCRbeta repertoires that made up the dataset. A freely available public database, intended as a resource for researchers studying the immune response to SARS-CoV-2, is where the repertoires were released. The samples were drawn from the first 160 participants of the ongoing ImmuneRACE study and from over a thousand subjects provided by 6 global collaborators. A de-identified subject ID, COVID-19 status, age in years and sex were almost always included in the sample metadata. Where available, HLA class I and class II types were taken from metadata supplied by the sample provider and were not determined by assay-based typing.

TCRbeta CDR3 regions were amplified from genomic DNA by means of the immunoSEQ Assay, a bias-controlled multiplex PCR. Turning to the authors' computational methods: Nucleated cell counts per sample were estimated from amplification of reference gene primers within the assay. To quantify the absolute abundance of each unique TCRbeta CDR3 rearrangement, sequence reads were collapsed and filtered. Productive Simpson clonality was computed per sample as the square root of Simpson's diversity index over productive rearrangements. TCRdb holds this immuneACCESS table with in-frame rearrangements only. Some clones are missing; in checked studies, unresolved V genes explain under half, and the rest has no known cause. The D gene and trimming were derived from the DNA, and the V and J assignments and clone size from that table. This sample has 300,000 or so clones in its table, and roughly 90% of those were observed once. About 6.8% of the sample belongs to the ten largest clones.

A second Seattle source provided samples from volunteer blood donors who had recovered from COVID-19. Whole blood was collected in K2EDTA tubes by collaborating institutions according to the institutions' own protocols. For TCRbeta analysis, collaborator samples were shipped as frozen whole blood, as isolated PBMCs, or as DNA extracted from either sample type. The germline V gene encodes CDR1 MNHEY and CDR2 SMNVEV (reference sequence). From cysteine to phenylalanine, the CDR3 is 14 amino acids long. Left in the record is the CDR3 DNA by itself, 42 bases read in frame from the first base. V and J are trimmed by 0 bases and 6 bases, and the gene matches miss 3 bases of the junction. Summary of the overall study and its limitations: How much clinical and demographic metadata was included differed by source and by participant, and the metadata was provided uncurated.

Sequences were obtained from peripheral blood. This receptor was identified in a man younger than 30 who had recovered from COVID-19. Here the chain combines TRBV27 and TRBJ1-1; TRBD1 agrees with 8 junctional bases. The bases read TGTGCCAGCAGTTTATCTCCGGACAGGGCTGAAGCTTTCTTT. Translated, this gives CASSLSPDRAEAFF.